In this sample, the clone carrying this TCR beta chain turned up once. Its antigen remains unknown. The sample belongs to a study of T cell repertoires in ileal Crohn's disease. At the level of the study: About half received postoperative treatment, about ten with thiopurines and 15 to 20 anti-TNF. The M6 sample came from neoterminal ileum during colonoscopy after surgery. Overall study findings and caveats: Sorted CD8 T cells held more high-frequency clones than CD4. Clonal expansions were more frequent in active smokers than non-smokers at surgery.

Time point denoted: neoterminal ileum biopsy at postoperative endoscopy, about 6 months after surgery. Here immunoSEQ multiplex PCR was the method, and the copy in TCRdb shows in-frame clones only, minus some. The table includes tens of thousands of clones, 85% to 90% detected once. Germline CDR1 reads SGHNT; CDR2 reads YENEEA. This CDR3 is 13 amino acids long. With V trimmed by 6 bases and J by 10 bases, 9 bases remained unmatched. What was sequenced was ileal tissue. The clonotype originates from an adult with Crohn's disease. The V gene is TRBV11-3, the J gene TRBJ2-1; 7 bases line up with TRBD2. The CDR3 DNA is TGTGCCAGCAGTAGGGAGGGAAAGGAGGAGCAGTTCTTC. It codes for CASSREGKEEQFF.